The 29 T cell receptor beta chains in this list originate from one sample, sequenced in a study of PD-1 blockade in classical Hodgkin lymphoma. Each patient's relapse followed autologous stem cell transplantation, and brentuximab vedotin exposure varied. From thawed PBMCs, CD8+ T cells were isolated by magnetic negative selection. Only in-frame clones appear in the TCRdb table, and some are missing; sequencing was by immunoSEQ multiplex PCR. The table shows 10,000 to 15,000 clones, with approximately 80% occurring only once. The material sequenced was CD8+ T cells from blood, taken at baseline. Every receptor here comes from a human donor with classical Hodgkin lymphoma.

The V call is TRBV29-1, the J call TRBJ2-3; D gene uncertain. The CDR3 consists of 14 residues. CDR1 is SQVTM, CDR2 ANQGSEA, per germline. V lost 1 base to trimming and J lost 2 bases, with 10 bases between them. The CDR3 loop is CSVEAAQVTDTQYF. The CDR3 DNA is TGCAGCGTTGAAGCGGCGCAGGTCACAGATACGCAGTATTTT.

The chain joins TRBV2 to TRBJ2-5; weak D call: TRBD1 (5 bases). This CDR3 has 18 amino acids. V was clipped by 1 base and J by 2 bases, with 20 bases between them. Germline V gives CDR1 SNHLY, CDR2 FYNNEI. The CDR3 DNA follows: TGTGCCAGCAGTGAAGAATGGGGCCCTCCAGAGGAACAAGAGACCCAGTACTTC. It yields the protein CASSEEWGPPEEQETQYF. The full variable domain, rest sourced from reference TRBV2 and TRBJ2-5, is EPEVTQTPSHQVTQMGQEVILRCVPISNHLYFYWYRQILGQKVEFLVSFYNNEISEKSEIFDDQFSVERPDGSNFTLKIRSTKLEDSAMYFCASSEEWGPPEEQETQYFGPGTRLLVL.

The CDR3 is CAWSVLWGAYETQYF. Written as DNA, the CDR3 is TGTGCCTGGAGTGTACTGTGGGGGGCATATGAGACCCAGTACTTC. The rearrangement uses TRBV30 and TRBJ2-5; D assignment may be TRBD1 or TRBD2 (6 bases each). This CDR3 has 15 residues. CDR1 is GTSNPN, CDR2 SVGIG, per germline (reference sequence). Trimming shortened V by 0 bases and J by 5 bases, and 16 bases separated the two germline ends.

This chain uses TRBV4-2 with TRBJ2-2, with 9 bases that match TRBD2. V dropped 2 bases and J dropped 6; count of bases not matched to a gene: 4. This CDR3 spans 15 amino acids. Germline CDR1 reads LGHNA; CDR2 reads YNFKEQ. CDR3 sequence (DNA): TGTGCCAGCAGCCAACCTAGCGGGGTGCCCGGGGAGCTGTTTTTT. Translation: CASSQPSGVPGELFF.

This clone was seen a handful of times. V usage is TRBV4-2 and J usage is TRBJ2-2; D may be TRBD2 (5 bases). Germline lookup yields CDR1 LGHNA and CDR2 YNFKEQ. The CDR3 is made up of 16 amino acids. V lost 4 bases to trimming and J lost 2 bases, with 14 bases between them. The CDR3 reads CASSPIIAGNTGELFF. Written as DNA, the CDR3 is TGTGCCAGCAGCCCGATTATTGCGGGCAACACCGGGGAGCTGTTTTTT.

The CDR3 region has the DNA TGTGCCAGCAGCTTGCCGCTCCCTGGTTCACCCCTCCACTTT. It encodes CASSLPLPGSPLHF. This chain links TRBV5-4 with TRBJ1-6; unclear D gene. The length of the CDR3 is 14 residues. In germline, CDR1 is SGHNT, CDR2 YYREEE (reference sequence). V was shortened by 1 base and J by 9 bases, with 11 bases between the two germline ends.

The V gene is TRBV19, the J gene TRBJ1-6; possible D gene TRBD1, 5 bases. V dropped 5 bases and J dropped 6 bases, with 11 bases sitting between them. CDR1 and CDR2 (germline): LNHDA, SQIVND (reference sequence). The CDR3 is made up of 14 amino acids. CDR3 in amino acids: CASSWGGGNSPLHF. The CDR3 nucleotides read TGTGCCAGTAGTTGGGGGGGTGGTAATTCACCCCTCCACTTT.

The gene calls are TRBV13 and TRBJ2-1; possible D gene TRBD2, 6 bases. The CDR3 spans 12 residues. V lost 5 bases and J lost 8, with 10 bases in between. Germline V gene sequence: CDR1 PRHDT, CDR2 FYEKMQ (reference sequence). CDR3 coding DNA: TGTGCCAGCAGCAGGGAGGCGCATGAGCAGTTCTTC. Amino acids: CASSREAHEQFF.

The gene calls are TRBV6-6 and TRBJ1-2, with D hard to call. Trimming cost V 2 bases and J 6 bases, with 10 bases left between them. This CDR3 contains 13 residues. Germline-derived CDR1 and CDR2 are MNHNY and SVGAGI (reference sequence). The CDR3 sequence: CASSYVGGHGYTF. The CDR3 DNA reads as TGTGCCAGCAGTTACGTGGGTGGTCATGGCTACACCTTC.

V is TRBV9 and J is TRBJ1-1, with D unresolved. V lost 0 bases and J lost 3, with 6 bases in between. This CDR3 is built from 13 residues. The germline V gene encodes CDR1 SGDLS and CDR2 YYNGEE. This CDR3 reads CASSVADDTEAFF. In DNA, the CDR3 is TGTGCCAGCAGCGTAGCGGATGACACTGAAGCTTTCTTT.

The sample holds one count of this clone. V gene TRBV7-6 combines with J gene TRBJ1-1; D is perhaps TRBD1 (5 bases). V lost 0 bases, J lost 4 bases, and 12 bases lay in between. From germline, CDR1 is SGHVS and CDR2 FNYEAQ. This CDR3 is built from 15 residues. In DNA, the CDR3 is TGTGCCAGCAGCTTAGCGTACGGGGGGACCACTGAAGCTTTCTTT. Protein: CASSLAYGGTTEAFF.

V is TRBV7-2 and J is TRBJ2-5, with D perhaps matching TRBD2 (7 bases). The length of the CDR3 is 15 residues. The V end lost 3 bases, the J end lost 2 bases, and 13 bases lay between the germline ends. Per the germline V gene, CDR1 is SGHTA and CDR2 is FQGNSA. DNA for the CDR3: TGTGCCAGCAGCTTGGGGGCTAGCGGACAAGAGACCCAGTACTTC. Encoded protein: CASSLGASGQETQYF.

The rearrangement joins TRBV30 to TRBJ1-2, with D possibly TRBD1 on 5 matching bases. The CDR3 length is 13 residues. Per the germline V gene, CDR1 is GTSNPN and CDR2 is SVGIG (reference sequence). V lost 4 bases, J lost 5 bases, and 14 bases lay in between. The CDR3 bases are TGTGCCTGGATTTGGACAAACGAGTATGGCTACACCTTC. This translates into CAWIWTNEYGYTF.

The chain has TRBV6-6 and TRBJ1-2, with D unresolved. Germline-derived CDR1 and CDR2 are MNHNY and SVGAGI (reference sequence). The CDR3 loop spans 12 amino acids. V lost 5 bases and J lost 6, with 10 bases in between. CDR3 in DNA: TGTGCCAGCAGTGGTCCGGTTGATGGCTACACCTTC. It specifies CASSGPVDGYTF.

The rearrangement links TRBV6-4 to TRBJ1-2; no reliable D call. Germline V gives CDR1 MRHNA, CDR2 SNTAGT. The CDR3 is made up of 15 amino acids. Trimming shortened V by 5 bases and J by 4 bases, and 17 bases separated the two germline ends. This CDR3 is CASSPQPVEGYGYTF. The CDR3 DNA reads TGTGCCAGCAGTCCACAGCCCGTTGAAGGCTATGGCTACACCTTC.

V usage is TRBV10-3 and J usage is TRBJ1-2; a possible D gene is TRBD1 (6 bases). Between the trimmed V and J ends, which lost 8 bases and 6 bases, there was a span of 25 bases. Germline values: CDR1 ENHRY, CDR2 SYGVKD. This CDR3 contains 16 residues. The CDR3 sequence: CAIEQGPHRDSHGYTF. The DNA of the CDR3 is TGTGCCATCGAGCAGGGACCACACAGGGATAGCCATGGCTACACCTTC.

V usage is TRBV10-1 and J usage is TRBJ2-3, with D perhaps matching TRBD2 (5 bases). The germline V gene encodes CDR1 WNHNN and CDR2 SYGVQD (reference sequence). CDR3 length equals 14 residues. Between the trimmed V and J ends, which lost 6 bases and 5 bases, there was a span of 15 bases. This CDR3 is CASRAFGVQDTQYF. The DNA of the CDR3 is TGCGCCAGCAGGGCCTTCGGGGTTCAAGATACGCAGTATTTT.

V usage is TRBV7-6 and J usage is TRBJ2-3, with no clear D. The V and J ends lost 5 bases and 1 base respectively, with 10 bases between them. CDR1 and CDR2 (germline): SGHVS, FNYEAQ. The CDR3 runs to 14 residues. CDR3 loop: CASSQAQGTDTQYF. DNA of the CDR3: TGTGCCAGCAGCCAAGCTCAGGGCACAGATACGCAGTATTTT.

This sequence joins TRBV4-2 and TRBJ1-5, with 7 positions matching TRBD1. The CDR3 contains 19 residues. Trimming cost V 1 base and J 0 bases; bases outside gene matches: 12. Germline loops: CDR1 LGHNA, CDR2 YNFKEQ. This CDR3 is CASSQGRAGGYLSNQPQHF. The CDR3 nucleotides read TGTGCCAGCAGCCAAGGGAGGGCAGGGGGGTACCTTAGCAATCAGCCCCAGCATTTT.

This clone was picked up a small number of times. The chain uses TRBV7-7 and TRBJ2-1; D is unclear. V lost 1 base and J lost 3, with 7 bases in between. CDR1 and CDR2 (germline): SSHAT, FNYEAQ (reference sequence). There are 14 residues in the CDR3. In DNA, the CDR3 is TGTGCCAGCAGCTTAGTATTTGGCTACAATGAGCAGTTCTTC. This gives the protein CASSLVFGYNEQFF. Full variable domain (outside the CDR3, taken from reference TRBV7-7 and TRBJ2-1): GAGVSQSPRYKVTKRGQDVTLRCDPISSHATLYWYQQALGQGPEFLTYFNYEAQPDKSGLPSDRFSAERPEGSISTLTIQRTEQRDSAMYRCASSLVFGYNEQFFGPGTRLTVL.

The chain links TRBV7-6 to TRBJ2-7; D unresolved. Germline CDR1 and CDR2: SGHVS and FNYEAQ. V was pared by 2 bases and J by 3 bases, with 14 bases between. The CDR3 is made up of 15 amino acids. The DNA of the CDR3 is TGTGCCAGCAGCTTATCCCCAGAAACTGACTACGAGCAGTACTTC. Its translation: CASSLSPETDYEQYF.

This rearrangement joins TRBV21-1 to TRBJ2-6; TRBD2, the table's D call, was not compared with the DNA. TRBV21-1 is termed a pseudogene. The CDR3 loop spans 17 amino acids. The CDR3 bases are TGTGCCAGCAGCAACGTAGCGGGGAAGTCTGGGGCCAACGTCCTGACTTTC. Its protein product is CASSNVAGKSGANVLTF.

This sequence joins TRBV9 and TRBJ1-2, with 8 bases identical to TRBD1. The CDR3 is 15 amino acids. After removal of 3 bases from V and 1 base from J, the junction contained 5 bases not matched to a gene. The germline V gene encodes CDR1 SGDLS and CDR2 YYNGEE. The CDR3 region has the DNA TGTGCCAGCAGCGCACGGACAGGGAGTAACTATGGCTACACCTTC. This sequence encodes CASSARTGSNYGYTF.

The chain recombines TRBV7-9 with TRBJ2-1, with D maybe TRBD1 (6 bases). Germline assignment: CDR1 SEHNR and CDR2 FQNEAQ (reference sequence). The V end was cut by 6 bases, the J end by 3 bases, with 18 bases between. CDR3 length: 16 amino acids. DNA for the CDR3: TGTGCCAGCAGTTCCATTCAGGGGTCCAACTACAATGAGCAGTTCTTC. Protein product: CASSSIQGSNYNEQFF.

The chain uses TRBV28 and TRBJ2-7; D uncertain. The CDR3 spans 13 residues. The germline V and J ends were trimmed by 3 bases and 0 bases, with 6 bases remaining between them. Germline V gene sequence: CDR1 MDHEN, CDR2 SYDVKM. The CDR3 protein is CASSLPSSYEQYF. Written as DNA, the CDR3 is TGTGCCAGCAGTTTGCCCAGCTCCTACGAGCAGTACTTC.

The chain employs TRBV9 and TRBJ1-5; D possibly corresponds to TRBD1 (5 bases). The germline V gene has CDR1 SGDLS and CDR2 YYNGEE. The CDR3 sequence is 15 residues long. The V end lost 0 bases, the J end lost 1 base, and 8 bases lay between the germline ends. CDR3 sequence: CASSVEGRSNQPQHF. In DNA, the CDR3 is TGTGCCAGCAGCGTAGAGGGGAGGAGCAATCAGCCCCAGCATTTT.

The V call is TRBV11-2, the J call TRBJ2-7, with a weak D call TRBD2 (6 bases). The CDR3 loop spans 11 amino acids. Germline CDR1 is SGHAT and CDR2 is FQNNGV. The V and J ends lost 7 bases and 4 bases respectively, with 8 bases between them. CDR3 coding DNA: TGTGCCAGCATACGGGGGTACGAGCAGTACTTC. It is translated as CASIRGYEQYF.

The J gene is TRBJ2-1, the V gene TRBV25-1; the D gene could be TRBD1 or TRBD2 (6 bases each). The ends were cut back, 2 bases at V and 7 bases at J, with 9 bases in the middle. Germline values: CDR1 MGHDK, CDR2 SYGVNS. The CDR3 has 13 residues. The CDR3 loop reads CASSERGVNEQFF. As DNA, the CDR3 is TGTGCCAGCAGTGAAAGGGGGGTGAATGAGCAGTTCTTC.

The rearrangement links TRBV5-1 to TRBJ1-1; D remains unclear. V gave up 7 bases and J gave up 1 base, with 14 bases separating them. The CDR3 consists of 14 residues. The germline gives CDR1 SGHRS, CDR2 YFSETQ. Written as DNA, the CDR3 is TGCGCCAGCTATGCGGGGTCTTCGAACACTGAAGCTTTCTTT. Its protein is CASYAGSSNTEAFF.